This T cell receptor (beta chain) was captured in a study of metastatic and nonmetastatic thyroid tumors. About the research overall: Peripheral blood and tumor or nodule samples from malignant and benign thyroid patients were compared. Study observations and caveats: Reported TCR beta diversity, measured in blood and tumor, was significantly higher for malignant thyroid tumors than for benign nodules.

The entire patient cohort was treatment-naive prior to thyroid surgery. Through MiXCR, TCRdb re-clonotyped the PCR reads. The sample includes approximately 20,000 clones, 12% seen only once; the top ten take approximately 6.2%. Looked up from germline, CDR1 is SGHAT and CDR2 is FQNNGV. The CDR3 has 12 residues. Deletions cut 0 bases from V and 3 bases from J, with 3 bases between. In this sample, this clone turned up many times. What it binds is not known. This TCR derives from a male donor with papillary thyroid cancer or a benign thyroid nodule (not recorded which). Some clones in this sample may be carry-over from other donors' samples. The chain is built from TRBV11-2 and TRBJ2-7; D is unresolved. Sequencing was performed on blood. CDR3 protein: CASSLDHYEQYF. CDR3 nucleotides: TGTGCCAGCAGCTTAGATCACTACGAGCAGTACTTC.